These 14 T cell receptor beta chains came from one sample sequenced in a study of shared clonotypes between healthy human individuals. TCRdb keeps only in-frame clones here, not all; method: immunoSEQ multiplex PCR. The sample holds roughly 2.2 million clones, 93% seen once. The sequencing sample was made of naive CD4+ T cells from PBMCs. Noted subset: CD45RA+ positively selected. Receptor source: a man between 18 and 35 years old in good health. Some clones in this sample may be carry-over from other donors' samples.

The chain carries TRBV19 and TRBJ2-7; 7 bases fit TRBD1. The CDR3 has 14 amino acids. The V segment lost 4 bases and the J segment 3 bases; nucleotides outside the gene matches: 6. The V gene's germline CDR1 is LNHDA and CDR2 SQIVND (reference sequence). CDR3 sequence: CASSNRQGIYEQYF. CDR3 nucleotide sequence: TGTGCCAGTAGTAATAGACAGGGAATCTACGAGCAGTACTTC.

To note about this clone: Within the sample, other DNA sequences also encode this same CDR3. CDR3 nucleotides: TGTGCCAGCAGCGTAGGTGTGACATCCACGAACACTGAAGCTTTCTTT. This sequence encodes CASSVGVTSTNTEAFF. J is TRBJ1-1 and V is TRBV9; D unresolved. The V end was cut by 0 bases, the J end by 1 base, with 13 bases between. CDR1 SGDLS and CDR2 YYNGEE come from the germline V gene. The CDR3 spans 16 residues.

The V call is TRBV30, the J call TRBJ2-7; 7 positions match TRBD1. Looked up from germline, CDR1 is GTSNPN and CDR2 is SVGIG (reference sequence). V lost 3 bases, J lost 3 bases, and 8 bases stayed unmatched. The CDR3 sequence is 14 residues long. The CDR3 protein is CAWRLLDRVYEQYF. CDR3 coding DNA: TGTGCCTGGAGGCTACTCGACAGGGTCTACGAGCAGTACTTC.

This clone was seen a single time. The genes are TRBV6-1 and TRBJ2-7; weak D call: TRBD2 (6 bases). This CDR3 spans 14 amino acids. Germline CDR1 is MNHNS and CDR2 is SASEGT. Trimming cost V 5 bases and J 3 bases, with 14 bases left between them. CDR3 amino acids: CASSLGPGDYEQYF. Written as DNA, the CDR3 is TGTGCCAGCAGTCTAGGGCCGGGAGACTACGAGCAGTACTTC.

With regard to this clone: This CDR3 is also generated by other DNA sequences in the sample. The CDR3 sequence: CSAREYNEQFF. The CDR3 DNA reads as TGCAGTGCTCGGGAATACAATGAGCAGTTCTTC. The gene calls are TRBV20-1 and TRBJ2-1, with D tentatively TRBD2 (5 bases). The CDR3 sequence is 11 residues long. V was shortened by 5 bases and J by 4 bases, with 6 bases between the two germline ends. Germline loops: CDR1 DFQATT, CDR2 SNEGSKA (reference sequence).

V gene TRBV28 combines with J gene TRBJ2-5; maybe TRBD2 (6 bases). The CDR3 runs to 13 residues. Germline-derived CDR1 and CDR2 are MDHEN and SYDVKM. Trimming stripped 3 bases from V and 5 bases from J, with 10 bases between. Here the CDR3 DNA reads TGTGCCAGCAGTTTCGGCCTAGCGGAGACCCAGTACTTC. Encoded protein: CASSFGLAETQYF.

The rearrangement uses TRBV9 and TRBJ2-2; TRBD2 agrees at 13 bases. Germline trimming cut 4 bases from V and 8 bases from J; bases unmatched to any gene: 5. CDR1 and CDR2 (germline): SGDLS, YYNGEE. The CDR3 covers 15 residues. The CDR3 region is CASSSRTSGSGELFF. The CDR3 nucleotides read TGTGCCAGCAGCTCTAGGACTAGCGGGAGTGGGGAGCTGTTTTTT. Complete variable domain (other parts from reference TRBV9 and TRBJ2-2): DSGVTQTPKHLITATGQRVTLRCSPRSGDLSVYWYQQSLDQGLQFLIQYYNGEERAKGNILERFSAQQFPDLHSELNLSSLELGDSALYFCASSSRTSGSGELFFGEGSRLTVL.

This chain connects TRBV28 to TRBJ2-7; unclear D gene. In germline, CDR1 is MDHEN, CDR2 SYDVKM. The CDR3 is made up of 12 amino acids. Trimming shortened V by 8 bases and J by 7 bases, and 15 bases separated the two germline ends. CDR3 sequence: CASVSPPAEQYF. CDR3 DNA: TGTGCCAGCGTGAGTCCTCCCGCGGAGCAGTACTTC.

The J gene is TRBJ2-7, the V gene TRBV28, with 8 bases lining up with TRBD1. J was trimmed by 5 bases and V by 8 bases; bases with no gene match: 11. Germline V gives CDR1 MDHEN, CDR2 SYDVKM. The CDR3 extends over 14 amino acids. The CDR3 sequence: CASFPVRGPNEQYF. The CDR3 bases are TGTGCCAGCTTCCCTGTCAGGGGGCCTAACGAGCAGTACTTC.

The chain employs TRBV7-3 and TRBJ2-7; D is possibly TRBD2 (6 bases). V was trimmed by 5 bases and J by 2 bases, leaving 13 bases between them. Per germline, CDR1 SGHTA and CDR2 FQGTGA. The CDR3 runs to 14 residues. CDR3 sequence: CASSASVPTYEQYF. The CDR3 DNA follows: TGTGCCAGCAGCGCTAGCGTGCCCACCTACGAGCAGTACTTC. Using reference TRBV7-3 and TRBJ2-7 for the parts outside the CDR3, the full variable domain is GAGVSQTPSNKVTEKGKYVELRCDPISGHTALYWYRQSLGQGPEFLIYFQGTGAADDSGLPNDRFFAVRPEGSVSTLKIQRTERGDSAVYLCASSASVPTYEQYFGPGTRLTVT.

V usage is TRBV18 and J usage is TRBJ2-7, with 9 bases aligning to TRBD2. Trimming removed 5 bases from V and 5 bases from J; junction bases left unmatched: 4. The CDR3 has 13 residues. From germline, CDR1 is KGHSH and CDR2 LQKENI. The CDR3 is CASSVAGDHEQYF. The CDR3 DNA follows: TGTGCCAGCTCAGTAGCGGGAGACCACGAGCAGTACTTC.

The rearrangement uses TRBV2 and TRBJ2-5; TRBD1 is a possible D gene (5 bases). This CDR3 has 14 residues. CDR1 SNHLY and CDR2 FYNNEI come from the germline V gene. Trimming removed 4 bases from V and 2 bases from J, with 11 bases in between. The CDR3 DNA reads as TGTGCCAGCAGTGTCCAGGGTGGGCAAGAGACCCAGTACTTC. Protein: CASSVQGGQETQYF.

This clone was seen a single time. This chain links TRBV2 with TRBJ2-7; D possibly corresponds to TRBD2 (6 bases). Germline V CDR1 and CDR2: SNHLY, FYNNEI. This CDR3 is built from 13 residues. Trimming left V 4 bases short and J 1 base short, with 8 bases between. In DNA, the CDR3 is TGTGCCAGCAGTGCCGGGACTTCCTACGAGCAGTACTTC. It yields the protein CASSAGTSYEQYF.

The chain couples TRBV5-6 to TRBJ2-3; 7 bases fit TRBD2. CDR1 and CDR2 (germline): SGHDT, YYEEEE. The CDR3 is 16 residues long. V lost 0 bases, J lost 4 bases, and 8 bases stayed unmatched. The DNA for the CDR3 is TGTGCCAGCAGCTTGGACGGCGGGAGAGAGTCAGATACGCAGTATTTT. It encodes CASSLDGGRESDTQYF.